This T cell receptor (beta chain) stems from a study of CD8 T cells in ankylosing spondylitis. This clonotype turned up a few times. CDR1 and CDR2 (germline): SGHKS, YYEKEE (reference sequence). V was shortened by 4 bases and J by 0 bases, with 14 bases between the two germline ends. This CDR3 region has 15 residues. TCRdb redid the calling of the 5' RACE reads with MiXCR, one entry per CDR3 protein. The sample includes 240,000 or so distinct CDR3 sequences, around 11% of them seen just once. This TCR was recovered from a male donor with ankylosing spondylitis or in good health (not recorded which). V gene TRBV5-5 combines with J gene TRBJ2-7; D not resolved. Sequenced: blood, either unsorted or a sorted T cell fraction (not recorded which). The CDR3 loop reads CASSPLSQNSYEQYF. The CDR3 region has the DNA TGTGCCAGCAGCCCGCTATCCCAGAACTCCTACGAGCAGTACTTC.